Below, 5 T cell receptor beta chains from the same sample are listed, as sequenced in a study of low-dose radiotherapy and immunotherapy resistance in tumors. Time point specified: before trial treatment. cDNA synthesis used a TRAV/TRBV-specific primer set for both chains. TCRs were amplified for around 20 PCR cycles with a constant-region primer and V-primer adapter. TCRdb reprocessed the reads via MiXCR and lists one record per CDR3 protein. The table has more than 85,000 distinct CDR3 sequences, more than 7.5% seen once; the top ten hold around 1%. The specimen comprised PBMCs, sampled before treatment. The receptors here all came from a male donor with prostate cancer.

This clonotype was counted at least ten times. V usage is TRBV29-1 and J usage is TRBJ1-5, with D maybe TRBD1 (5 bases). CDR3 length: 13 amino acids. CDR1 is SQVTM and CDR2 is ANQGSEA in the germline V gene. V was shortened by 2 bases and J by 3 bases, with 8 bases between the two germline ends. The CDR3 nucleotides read TGCAGCGTTGAACAGGGCCCCAATCAGCCCCAGCATTTT. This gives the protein CSVEQGPNQPQHF.

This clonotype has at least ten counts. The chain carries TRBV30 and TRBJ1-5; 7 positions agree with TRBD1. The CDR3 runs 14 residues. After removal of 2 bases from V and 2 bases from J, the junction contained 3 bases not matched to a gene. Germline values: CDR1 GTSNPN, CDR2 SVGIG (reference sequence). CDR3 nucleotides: TGTGCCTGGAGTCTAGGGGGCGGCAATCAGCCCCAGCATTTT. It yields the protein CAWSLGGGNQPQHF.

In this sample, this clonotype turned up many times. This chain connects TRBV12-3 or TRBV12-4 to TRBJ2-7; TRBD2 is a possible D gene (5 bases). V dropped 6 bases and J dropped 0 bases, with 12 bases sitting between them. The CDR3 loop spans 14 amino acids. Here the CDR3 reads CASSRTPLSYEQYF. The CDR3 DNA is TGTGCCAGCAGCCGGACTCCACTCTCCTACGAGCAGTACTTC.

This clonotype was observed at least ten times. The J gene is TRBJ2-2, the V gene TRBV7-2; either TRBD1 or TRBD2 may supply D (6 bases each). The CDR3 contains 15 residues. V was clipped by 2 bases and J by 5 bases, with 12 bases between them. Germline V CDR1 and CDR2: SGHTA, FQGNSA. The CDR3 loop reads CASSLRGARTGELFF. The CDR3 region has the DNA TGTGCCAGCAGCTTAAGGGGGGCGCGGACCGGGGAGCTGTTTTTT.

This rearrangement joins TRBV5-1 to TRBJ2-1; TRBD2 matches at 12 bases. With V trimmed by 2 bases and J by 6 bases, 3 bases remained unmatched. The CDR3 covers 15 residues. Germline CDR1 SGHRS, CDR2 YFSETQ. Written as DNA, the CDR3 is TGCGCCAGCAGCTTCACTAGCGGGAGGTTCAATGAGCAGTTCTTC. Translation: CASSFTSGRFNEQFF.